This T cell receptor (beta chain) originates from a study of blood T cell repertoires in COVID-19. How the authors handled the data: It was from reference gene primer amplification that nucleated cell counts were estimated. Measured with immunoSEQ multiplex PCR; TCRdb has only the in-frame clones, and not every one. The D gene and trimming were derived from the DNA, and the V and J assignments and clone size from that table. The repertoire holds 150,000 to 200,000 clones, with roughly 90% as singletons. Trimming cost V 5 bases and J 6 bases; bases outside gene matches: 4. The CDR3 length is 12 residues. Germline CDR1 SGHNT, CDR2 YENEEA.

V is TRBV11-3 and J is TRBJ2-7; 7 bases fit TRBD1. This sequence was found in a man under 40 with COVID-19, enrolled during active disease. Material: peripheral blood. The CDR3 DNA reads TGTGCCAGCAGCCAAACAGGGGTCGAGCAGTACTTC. It yields the protein CASSQTGVEQYF.